This TCR beta chain was sequenced in a study of Graves' ophthalmopathy and Graves' hyperthyroidism. For repertoire sequencing, the TCR beta CDR3 regions were amplified from RNA transcripts. The workflow started with a first-round RT-PCR run with HTBI primers and then moved on to a second-round multiplex PCR. MiXCR, run by TCRdb on the multiplex PCR reads, gives a single entry per CDR3 protein. The profile shows roughly 410,000 distinct CDR3 sequences, 15% of them singletons. V was pared by 0 bases and J by 8 bases, with 10 bases between. The CDR3 sequence is 13 residues long. The clonotype originates from a young woman with stable Graves' hyperthyroidism. Sequenced: peripheral blood. V usage is TRBV12-3 or TRBV12-4 and J usage is TRBJ1-2; possibly TRBD1 for D (5 bases). CDR3 amino acids: CASSLAAGSGYTF. DNA for the CDR3: TGTGCCAGCAGTTTAGCTGCAGGGAGCGGCTACACCTTC.